This T cell receptor beta chain was documented in a study of regulatory T cells in long-lasting Graves disease. CDR1 is DFQATT, CDR2 SNEGSKA, per germline (reference sequence). V lost 3 bases and J lost 4; bases outside the gene matches: 7. The CDR3 has 16 amino acids. The sample holds many counts of this clonotype. The antigen is not known. Time point described: newly diagnosed GD, antithyroid drugs for less than 3 months. Following extraction of RNA from PBMCs, that RNA was used to make the TCR library. Sequencing libraries for TCR beta were prepared with iRepertoire HTBI primers and Arm-PCR of CDR3 regions. MiXCR was run by TCRdb on the multiplex PCR reads, yielding one entry per CDR3 protein. The sample yields 550,000 or so distinct CDR3 sequences, 12% seen once. Whole-study results and caveats: Thyroid tissue was not studied; only peripheral blood was.

A further study also used this sample, focusing on T cells in Graves' hyperthyroidism and ophthalmopathy. That source notes: Patients were excluded because of uncontrolled infection, other autoimmune disease, pregnancy or lactation. Used for diagnoses were clinical symptoms, serum thyroxine and TRAb, thyroid ultrasound and orbital computed tomography.

The specimen was peripheral blood mononuclear cells (PBMCs), collected at new diagnosis, from a patient treated with antithyroid drugs. The rearrangement joins TRBV20-1 to TRBJ2-1; TRBD2 matches 12 bases. The origin of this receptor is a woman under 40 with Graves disease. The CDR3 DNA reads TGCAGTGCTAGGGGACTAGCGGGTGTTGGTTACAATGAGCAGTTCTTC. Amino acid sequence: CSARGLAGVGYNEQFF.